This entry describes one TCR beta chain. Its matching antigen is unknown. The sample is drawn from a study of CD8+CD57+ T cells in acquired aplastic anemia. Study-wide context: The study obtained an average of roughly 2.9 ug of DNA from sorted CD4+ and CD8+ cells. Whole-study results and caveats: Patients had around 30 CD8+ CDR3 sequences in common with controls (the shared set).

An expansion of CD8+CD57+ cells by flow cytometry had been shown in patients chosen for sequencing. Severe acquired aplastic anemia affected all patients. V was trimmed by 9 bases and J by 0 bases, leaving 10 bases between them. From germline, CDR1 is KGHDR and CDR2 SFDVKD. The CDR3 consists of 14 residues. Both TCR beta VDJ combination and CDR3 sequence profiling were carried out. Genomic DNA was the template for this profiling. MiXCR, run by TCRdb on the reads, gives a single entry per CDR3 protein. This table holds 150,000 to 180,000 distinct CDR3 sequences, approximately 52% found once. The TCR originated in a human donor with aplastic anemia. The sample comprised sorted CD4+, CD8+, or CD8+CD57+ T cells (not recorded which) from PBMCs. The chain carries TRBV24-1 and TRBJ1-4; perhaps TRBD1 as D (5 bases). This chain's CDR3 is CATQAQATNEKLFF. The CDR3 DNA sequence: TGTGCCACCCAAGCACAGGCAACTAATGAAAAACTGTTTTTT.